Sequencing of this TCR beta chain was carried out in a study of shared clonotypes between healthy human individuals. Study observations and caveats: Among several donors, roughly 5% of naive CD4 clonotypes were found in common. What rarefaction showed was incomplete sorted-subset sequencing despite large depth.

The naive CD8 subset, CD45RO-negative cells positively selected for CCR7, excluded terminally differentiated effector memory CD45RA+ cells. Notes on this clone: What it binds is not known.

About 200 ng DNA, 25,000 to 30,000 T cell genomes, went into each sorted-subset replicate PCR. The data were produced by immunoSEQ multiplex PCR, yet TCRdb's version contains in-frame clones alone and is incomplete. The data hold some 2.1 million clones, with about 94% observed a single time. The sample taken for sequencing was naive CD8+ T cells from PBMCs. This clonotype was sampled from a man aged 18 to 29 in good health. Some clones in this sample may be carry-over from other donors' samples.

CDR3 DNA: TGTGCCAGCAGCGGTCTCGGAGTTGGGGGTGGCTACACCTTC. Amino acid sequence: CASSGLGVGGGYTF. The J gene is TRBJ1-2, the V gene TRBV9; possible D gene TRBD1, 5 bases. Germline CDR1 reads SGDLS; CDR2 reads YYNGEE. This CDR3 is built from 14 residues. V was shortened by 3 bases and J by 7 bases, with 16 bases between the two germline ends.